This TCR beta chain is from a study of blood T cell repertoires in COVID-19. Libraries were prepared by immunoSEQ multiplex PCR; TCRdb keeps only in-frame clonotypes and omits some of them. The sample yields approximately 330,000 clones, roughly 89% seen once. Germline CDR1 and CDR2: SGHDT and YYEEEE. Trimming took off 0 bases at V and 8 bases at J, with 9 bases between the two ends. The CDR3 is 14 amino acids. The chain links TRBV5-6 to TRBJ1-6; D unclear. Sequencing used peripheral blood. The clonotype comes from a man younger than 40 with COVID-19, enrolled during active disease. The CDR3 region is CASSLGIEDSPLHF. CDR3 coding DNA: TGTGCCAGCAGCTTGGGGATAGAGGATTCACCCCTCCACTTT.